One sample yielded the 32 T cell receptor beta chains listed below, sequenced in a study of cytomegalovirus exposure and HLA in healthy donors. This PCR relied on a set of 60 Vbeta primers and 13 Jbeta primers. The assay was immunoSEQ multiplex PCR, and TCRdb's table has in-frame clones only and misses some. This table holds 81,000 or so clones, approximately 56% found once. What was sequenced was PBMCs. These receptors were obtained from a woman in her twenties or thirties in good health and CMV-seropositive.

In this sample, this clone turned up a few times. V and J are TRBV10-2 and TRBJ2-7; D perhaps matches TRBD2 (5 bases). Trimming shortened V by 0 bases and J by 0 bases, and 9 bases separated the two germline ends. In germline, CDR1 is WSHSY, CDR2 SAAADI. The CDR3 is 15 amino acids. CDR3 bases: TGCGCCAGCAGTGAGTCGGCTAGCTACTCCTACGAGCAGTACTTC. Protein: CASSESASYSYEQYF.

The V gene is TRBV5-6, the J gene TRBJ2-7, with 9 bases matching TRBD1. This CDR3 contains 15 residues. In germline, CDR1 is SGHDT, CDR2 YYEEEE. The junction had 5 bases not matched to a gene; V was cut back by 4 bases and J by 0 bases. The CDR3 coding sequence is TGTGCCAGCAGCCTGGGACAGGGTGTCTCCTACGAGCAGTACTTC. Its protein product is CASSLGQGVSYEQYF. Using reference TRBV5-6 and TRBJ2-7 for the parts outside the CDR3, the full variable domain is DAGVTQSPTHLIKTRGQQVTLRCSPKSGHDTVSWYQQALGQGPQFIFQYYEEEERQRGNFPDRFSGHQFPNYSSELNVNALLLGDSALYLCASSLGQGVSYEQYFGPGTRLTVT.

This clone was counted only a few times. This sequence joins TRBV9 and TRBJ2-3; unclear D gene. The CDR3 is 13 residues long. Germline V gene lookup returns CDR1 SGDLS and CDR2 YYNGEE. The V gene lost 7 bases and the J gene lost 5 bases, with 14 bases spanning the gap. CDR3 residues: CASGYDLKDTQYF. The CDR3 DNA reads TGTGCCAGCGGTTACGACTTAAAAGATACGCAGTATTTT.

This clone showed up just once. V usage is TRBV11-2 and J usage is TRBJ1-5; TRBD1 matches 10 bases. Germline V gives CDR1 SGHAT, CDR2 FQNNGV. The CDR3 has 13 residues. After removal of 5 bases from V and 7 bases from J, the junction contained 2 bases not matched to a gene. The CDR3 region is CASSRDRGQPQHF. DNA of the CDR3: TGTGCCAGCAGCCGGGACAGGGGCCAGCCCCAGCATTTT.

The J gene is TRBJ2-7, the V gene TRBV19, with D possibly being TRBD1 (6 bases). The CDR3 has 13 residues. Germline CDR1 and CDR2: LNHDA and SQIVND (reference sequence). V was clipped by 7 bases and J by 0 bases, with 10 bases between them. The CDR3 reads CASTGDNSYEQYF. DNA of the CDR3: TGTGCCAGTACAGGGGACAACTCCTACGAGCAGTACTTC.

The CDR3 coding sequence is TGCGCCAGCAGCTTGGTCAGCGGGGGGGCAGGGGCAGATACGCAGTATTTT. Translating it yields CASSLVSGGAGADTQYF. The rearrangement joins TRBV5-1 to TRBJ2-3; 10 positions agree with TRBD2. The ends lost 0 bases at V and 4 bases at J; junction bases unmatched: 8. The CDR3 has 17 amino acids. Germline values: CDR1 SGHRS, CDR2 YFSETQ.

This chain links TRBV7-2 with TRBJ1-6; D uncertain. V gave up 2 bases and J gave up 4 bases, with 3 bases separating them. The germline V gene has CDR1 SGHTA and CDR2 FQGNSA. The CDR3 length is 13 residues. The CDR3 sequence is CASSLSYNSPLHF. CDR3 DNA: TGTGCCAGCAGCTTATCTTATAATTCACCCCTCCACTTT.

This clone was seen only a few times. CDR3 nucleotides: TGTGCCAGCAGCATTAGCGGGGAGATACAAGAGACCCAGTACTTC. Protein sequence: CASSISGEIQETQYF. The chain couples TRBV7-2 to TRBJ2-5, with 8 bases aligning to TRBD2. CDR3 length: 15 amino acids. In germline, CDR1 is SGHTA, CDR2 FQGNSA. The ends lost 5 bases at V and 2 bases at J; junction bases unmatched: 7.

Concerning this clone: The junction shows a germline mismatch at one end, possibly a read error. The V and J genes are TRBV5-1 and TRBJ2-5; the D gene is possibly TRBD2 (5 bases). Germline-derived CDR1 and CDR2 are SGHRS and YFSETQ. The CDR3 runs to 14 residues. DNA of the CDR3: TGCGCCAGCGGCTTCGGGAATTACCAAGAGACCCAGTACTTC. This encodes CASGFGNYQETQYF.

The CDR3 loop reads CASSYSASHEQYF. Here the CDR3 DNA reads TGTGCCAGCAGTTACTCTGCGTCCCACGAGCAGTACTTC. The chain joins TRBV6-5 to TRBJ2-7; D remains unclear. Germline V gene data show CDR1 as MNHEY and CDR2 as SVGAGI. The CDR3 sequence is 13 residues long. V lost 0 bases and J 5 bases, leaving 8 bases between the germline ends.

The chain is built from TRBV2 and TRBJ2-3; D may be TRBD1 (5 bases). CDR1 is SNHLY and CDR2 is FYNNEI in the germline V gene. V lost 4 bases and J 3 bases, leaving 14 bases between the germline ends. The CDR3 runs 15 residues. DNA for the CDR3: TGTGCCAGCAGTGCGGACAATGTAGGGACAGATACGCAGTATTTT. This encodes CASSADNVGTDTQYF.

The chain recombines TRBV5-6 with TRBJ1-5; D gene unclear. The V gene lost 2 bases and the J gene lost 4 bases, with 10 bases spanning the gap. CDR1 and CDR2 from the germline V gene are SGHDT and YYEEEE. The CDR3 covers 14 residues. The CDR3 sequence: CASSLLPGNQPQHF. The CDR3 DNA reads as TGTGCCAGCAGCTTACTACCGGGGAATCAGCCCCAGCATTTT.

The chain recombines TRBV6-1 with TRBJ1-4; 8 nucleotides match TRBD1. CDR1 and CDR2 (germline): MNHNS, SASEGT. V shed 6 bases, J shed 8 bases, and the junction held 11 bases outside the gene matches. The CDR3 runs to 15 residues. The CDR3 bases are TGTGCCAGCAGCGCAGGGGGCGCAGGAAGGGAAAAACTGTTTTTT. As protein: CASSAGGAGREKLFF.

The chain is built from TRBV19 and TRBJ2-3, with 9 nucleotides matching TRBD2. V was clipped by 7 bases and J by 6 bases; unmatched bases: 11. Germline V CDR1 and CDR2: LNHDA, SQIVND (reference sequence). The CDR3 runs to 15 residues. CDR3: CASTTSSGSWDTQYF. The CDR3 nucleotides read TGTGCCAGTACCACGAGTAGCGGGAGTTGGGATACGCAGTATTTT.

This clone was detected a few times. The rearrangement links TRBV28 to TRBJ1-2; no clear D gene. Per germline, CDR1 MDHEN and CDR2 SYDVKM. Trimming took off 10 bases at V and 7 bases at J, with 16 bases between the two ends. The CDR3 is 12 residues long. In nucleotides, the CDR3 is TGTGCCACCGGGAGGGTTCAGAGTGGCTACACCTTC. Translated: CATGRVQSGYTF.

The chain joins TRBV29-1 to TRBJ1-1; no firm D call. V gave up 5 bases and J gave up 5 bases, with 18 bases separating them. The length of the CDR3 is 14 residues. Per germline, CDR1 SQVTM and CDR2 ANQGSEA. CDR3 region: CSVSPGSLGTEAFF. CDR3 DNA sequence: TGCAGCGTTTCACCCGGGTCTCTAGGAACTGAAGCTTTCTTT.

The CDR3 is CASSFRGQGYNEQFF. CDR3 coding DNA: TGTGCCAGCAGTTTTAGGGGACAGGGGTACAATGAGCAGTTCTTC. The chain links TRBV28 to TRBJ2-1; 10 bases map to TRBD1. The CDR3 sequence is 15 residues long. Germline-derived CDR1 and CDR2 are MDHEN and SYDVKM. J was trimmed by 4 bases and V by 3 bases; bases with no gene match: 3.

This sequence joins TRBV6-4 and TRBJ2-1; TRBD1 aligns across 9 bases. J lost 7 bases, V lost 3 bases, and 7 bases had no gene match. The germline V gene encodes CDR1 MRHNA and CDR2 SNTAGT. The CDR3 consists of 15 residues. The CDR3 nucleotides are TGTGCCAGCAGTGAAGGACAGGGGACGGGAAATGAGCAGTTCTTC. Translation: CASSEGQGTGNEQFF.

V and J are TRBV7-8 and TRBJ2-6, with 9 bases identical to TRBD1. This CDR3 is 18 amino acids long. CDR1 SGHVS and CDR2 FQNEAQ come from the germline V gene. V lost 10 bases and J lost 4; bases outside the gene matches: 17. The CDR3 DNA reads TGTGCCACCTCGGAGAGGGGGACAGGGCTCTCCGGGGCCAACGTCCTGACTTTC. Protein sequence: CATSERGTGLSGANVLTF. Complete variable domain (other parts from reference TRBV7-8 and TRBJ2-6): GAGVSQSPRYKVAKRGQDVALRCDPISGHVSLFWYQQALGQGPEFLTYFQNEAQLDKSGLPSDRFFAERPEGSVSTLKIQRTQQEDSAVYLCATSERGTGLSGANVLTFGAGSRLTVL.

This clone has more than one count but fewer than ten. The gene calls are TRBV18 and TRBJ1-2, with unresolved D. V lost 0 bases and J lost 2, with 7 bases in between. The germline V gene encodes CDR1 KGHSH and CDR2 LQKENI. The CDR3 loop spans 14 amino acids. This CDR3 reads CASSPPTGNYGYTF. The DNA of the CDR3 is TGTGCCAGCTCACCACCGACGGGAAACTATGGCTACACCTTC.

The chain joins TRBV11-3 to TRBJ2-1; tentative D call: TRBD1 (5 bases). The CDR3 is made up of 14 amino acids. V lost 5 bases to trimming and J lost 5 bases, with 13 bases between them. The germline V gene encodes CDR1 SGHNT and CDR2 YENEEA. The CDR3 reads CASSQDSGDNEQFF. CDR3 nucleotide sequence: TGTGCCAGCAGCCAAGACAGTGGCGACAATGAGCAGTTCTTC.

Comments on this clone: The junction differs from germline at one of its ends, possibly a read error. The V call is TRBV7-9, the J call TRBJ2-7; D call uncertain. The CDR3 covers 14 residues. The V gene's germline CDR1 is SEHNR and CDR2 FQNEAQ (reference sequence). Here the CDR3 reads CSSSLSRGGYEQYF. The CDR3 DNA is TGTTCCAGCAGCTTAAGTCGAGGTGGCTACGAGCAGTACTTC. Full variable domain (outside the CDR3, taken from reference TRBV7-9 and TRBJ2-7): DTGVSQNPRHKITKRGQNVTFRCDPISEHNRLYWYRQTLGQGPEFLTYFQNEAQLEKSRLLSDRFSAERPKGSFSTLEIQRTEQGDSAMYLCSSSLSRGGYEQYFGPGTRLTVT.

The gene calls are TRBV18 and TRBJ1-5; TRBD1 is a possible D gene (5 bases). The V and J ends lost 2 bases and 4 bases respectively, with 9 bases between them. The CDR3 totals 14 residues. From germline, CDR1 is KGHSH and CDR2 LQKENI. CDR3 sequence: CASSPGAGNQPQHF. For the CDR3, the DNA is TGTGCCAGCTCACCAGGGGCAGGGAATCAGCCCCAGCATTTT.

The gene calls are TRBV5-1 and TRBJ2-2; 9 bases are shared with TRBD2. The germline gives CDR1 SGHRS, CDR2 YFSETQ. V trimming: 4 bases; J trimming: 7 bases; junction bases outside the gene matches: 11. This CDR3 is built from 16 residues. As DNA, the CDR3 is TGCGCCAGCAGCCCCTTAGCGGGGGCCTACCTCGGGGAGCTGTTTTTT. Translating gives CASSPLAGAYLGELFF.

CDR3 DNA sequence: TGTGCCAGCTCACCAGCGGGTGGGAACACTGAAGCTTTCTTT. Translation: CASSPAGGNTEAFF. The gene calls are TRBV18 and TRBJ1-1; D is ambiguous. The CDR3 runs to 14 residues. From germline, CDR1 is KGHSH and CDR2 LQKENI. Trimming removed 2 bases at V and 1 base at J, with 8 bases between.

The J gene is TRBJ1-2, the V gene TRBV11-1; 7 nucleotides match TRBD1. Germline CDR1 SGHAT, CDR2 FQDESV (reference sequence). Trimming cost V 2 bases and J 6 bases; bases outside gene matches: 12. CDR3 length equals 16 residues. The CDR3 region has the DNA TGTGCCAGCAGCTTACGGCACCTTAGGGGGCCGGATGGCTACACCTTC. As protein: CASSLRHLRGPDGYTF.

The CDR3 sequence is CASSIAGPGANVLTF. CDR3 coding DNA: TGTGCCAGTAGTATTGCAGGGCCCGGGGCCAACGTCCTGACTTTC. The chain is built from TRBV19 and TRBJ2-6; a possible D gene is TRBD1 (5 bases). Germline V gene sequence: CDR1 LNHDA, CDR2 SQIVND (reference sequence). The CDR3 sequence is 15 residues long. Trimming took off 3 bases at V and 4 bases at J, with 10 bases between the two ends.

The chain joins TRBV29-1 to TRBJ1-1; maybe TRBD1 (6 bases). V was shortened by 6 bases and J by 1 base, with 9 bases between the two germline ends. Germline V gene data show CDR1 as SQVTM and CDR2 as ANQGSEA. The CDR3 is 12 amino acids. CDR3 residues: CSVGHPNTEAFF. CDR3 sequence (DNA): TGCAGCGTGGGACATCCGAACACTGAAGCTTTCTTT.

This clone turned up a few times. The chain joins TRBV5-1 to TRBJ1-1; possibly TRBD1 for D (6 bases). Germline CDR1 and CDR2: SGHRS and YFSETQ. V was pared by 3 bases and J by 1 base, with 10 bases between. This CDR3 spans 14 amino acids. DNA for the CDR3: TGCGCCAGCAGCTCCTTGGGACAGAACACTGAAGCTTTCTTT. Translation gives CASSSLGQNTEAFF.

The J gene is TRBJ1-3, the V gene TRBV5-8; D gene unclear. V was pared by 4 bases and J by 3 bases, with 8 bases between. Germline V gene sequence: CDR1 SGHTS, CDR2 YDEGEE. The CDR3 runs 13 residues. CDR3: CASSLIVGNTIYF. The DNA for the CDR3 is TGTGCCAGCAGCCTAATAGTTGGAAACACCATATATTTT.

The V gene is TRBV4-1, the J gene TRBJ2-5; weak D call: TRBD2 (5 bases). V lost 3 bases to trimming and J lost 2 bases, with 13 bases between them. Per germline, CDR1 MGHRA and CDR2 YSYEKL. This CDR3 has 15 residues. CDR3 DNA sequence: TGCGCCAGCAGCCAGAGAGTACTAGATCAAGAGACCCAGTACTTC. Encoded protein: CASSQRVLDQETQYF.

The chain joins TRBV6-1 to TRBJ2-3; D is perhaps TRBD1 (6 bases). The ends were cut back, 5 bases at V and 0 bases at J, with 9 bases in the middle. Per the germline V gene, CDR1 is MNHNS and CDR2 is SASEGT. The CDR3 covers 14 residues. The CDR3, as DNA: TGTGCCAGCAGTCGGACAGATAGCACAGATACGCAGTATTTT. Amino acids: CASSRTDSTDTQYF.